These 27 T cell receptor beta chains were sequenced from one sample in a study of identical twins. TCRdb re-analysed the 5' RACE reads in MiXCR, keeping a single row per CDR3 protein. The sample shows hundreds of thousands of distinct CDR3 sequences, around a sixth of them seen only once. This same sample was also taken into another study, of T cells expressing NK-cell markers.

The specimen sequenced was PBMCs. Every receptor here comes from a woman under 30 in good health.

This clonotype turned up a few times. J is TRBJ2-1 and V is TRBV11-1; 10 positions match TRBD2. The CDR3 has 18 residues. V gave up 4 bases and J gave up 0 bases; unmatched junction bases: 9. Germline V gene data show CDR1 as SGHAT and CDR2 as FQDESV (reference sequence). The DNA for the CDR3 is TGTGCCAGCAGCTCTCAAGCGGGAGGGCCCAGCTCCTACAATGAGCAGTTCTTC. Amino acids: CASSSQAGGPSSYNEQFF.

This clonotype was counted at least ten times. The CDR3 loop reads CASSVDRTSGRANEQFF. The CDR3, as DNA: TGTGCCAGCAGCGTAGACAGGACTAGCGGGAGAGCCAATGAGCAGTTCTTC. The chain recombines TRBV9 with TRBJ2-1, with TRBD2 identical over 13 bases. Germline CDR1 and CDR2: SGDLS and YYNGEE. CDR3 length equals 17 residues. Unmatched junction bases numbered 6, after V lost 0 bases and J lost 6 bases.

Details on this clonotype: A junction end diverges from the germline sequence, so it may reflect a read error. The chain links TRBV15 to TRBJ1-2, with D possibly being TRBD1 (5 bases). In germline, CDR1 is LNHNV, CDR2 YYDKDF (reference sequence). The CDR3 covers 15 residues. Here the CDR3 reads CATSMGSTGGHPTNF. CDR3 bases: TGTGCCACCAGCATGGGTAGTACCGGCGGACACCCCACAAACTTC.

The V call is TRBV12-3 or TRBV12-4, the J call TRBJ2-3, with D perhaps matching TRBD2 (6 bases). The length of the CDR3 is 15 residues. The V and J ends lost 3 bases and 8 bases respectively, with 18 bases between them. This chain's CDR3 is CASSLSRVAALTQYF. The CDR3 nucleotides are TGTGCCAGCAGTTTGTCCAGGGTAGCGGCCCTTACGCAGTATTTT.

The rearrangement uses TRBV3-1 and TRBJ2-4; no firm D call. The CDR3 spans 13 residues. The V end lost 1 base, the J end lost 5 bases, and 6 bases lay between the germline ends. Germline CDR1 LGHDT, CDR2 YNNKEL (reference sequence). The chain's CDR3 is CASSQALQNIQYF. The DNA for the CDR3 is TGTGCCAGCAGCCAAGCTCTACAAAACATTCAGTACTTC. Combining the CDR3 with reference TRBV3-1 and TRBJ2-4 gives the whole variable domain DTAVSQTPKYLVTQMGNDKSIKCEQNLGHDTMYWYKQDSKKFLKIMFSYNNKELIINETVPNRFSPKSPDKAHLNLHINSLELGDSAVYFCASSQALQNIQYFGAGTRLSVL.

This rearrangement joins TRBV24-1 to TRBJ2-3, with D unresolved. CDR3 length: 13 amino acids. Germline CDR1 is KGHDR and CDR2 is SFDVKD. The germline V and J ends were trimmed by 3 bases and 3 bases, with 6 bases remaining between them. The CDR3: CATSDVATDTQYF. The CDR3 DNA reads as TGTGCCACCAGTGATGTCGCTACAGATACGCAGTATTTT.

This clonotype has a handful of counts. The CDR3 region has the DNA TGTGCCAGCCTCTATGGCTACACCTTC. This gives the protein CASLYGYTF. The chain joins TRBV12-3 or TRBV12-4 to TRBJ1-2, with D unclear. The germline V and J ends were trimmed by 8 bases and 4 bases, with 2 bases remaining between them. CDR3 length: 9 amino acids.

The gene calls are TRBV6-5 and TRBJ2-1; 7 bases align to TRBD1. Germline V gives CDR1 MNHEY, CDR2 SVGAGI. Trimming cost V 1 base and J 5 bases; bases outside gene matches: 8. The CDR3 contains 16 residues. The DNA for the CDR3 is TGTGCCAGCAGTTACTTCCGACAGGGTCGTAACAATGAGCAGTTCTTC. This sequence encodes CASSYFRQGRNNEQFF.

The chain carries TRBV20-1 and TRBJ2-4; either TRBD1 or TRBD2 may supply D (5 bases each). Deletions cut 6 bases from V and 0 bases from J, with 12 bases between. Germline CDR1 is DFQATT and CDR2 is SNEGSKA (reference sequence). The CDR3 consists of 14 residues. CDR3 loop: CSAHWGTAKNIQYF. CDR3 bases: TGCAGTGCGCATTGGGGGACAGCCAAAAACATTCAGTACTTC.

This clonotype occurred a few times. The chain employs TRBV20-1 and TRBJ2-3; 8 bases map to TRBD2. Per germline, CDR1 DFQATT and CDR2 SNEGSKA (reference sequence). This CDR3 is built from 18 residues. The J segment lost 1 base and the V segment lost 0 bases, leaving 12 bases of the junction unmatched. The CDR3 reads CSARDPFRGGAGTDTQYF. CDR3 coding DNA: TGCAGTGCTAGAGATCCATTCCGGGGGGGCGCGGGCACAGATACGCAGTATTTT.

This chain uses TRBV5-1 with TRBJ2-7, with D hard to call. Per germline, CDR1 SGHRS and CDR2 YFSETQ. The CDR3 is 14 amino acids. V lost 0 bases to trimming and J lost 2 bases, with 9 bases between them. CDR3 sequence reads: CASSLDGGTYEQYF. CDR3 DNA sequence: TGCGCCAGCAGCTTGGACGGCGGCACCTACGAGCAGTACTTC.

This chain connects TRBV20-1 to TRBJ2-7; D unresolved. The CDR3 contains 17 residues. Germline-derived CDR1 and CDR2 are DFQATT and SNEGSKA (reference sequence). Trimming cost V 0 bases and J 2 bases, with 20 bases left between them. The CDR3 DNA follows: TGCAGTGCTAGAGAAGACCCGGCCCCCCGAAGGACCTACGAGCAGTACTTC. It yields the protein CSAREDPAPRRTYEQYF.

J is TRBJ2-7 and V is TRBV6-6, with D perhaps TRBD2 (6 bases). The CDR3 spans 13 residues. The ends were cut back, 2 bases at V and 3 bases at J, with 8 bases in the middle. Per germline, CDR1 MNHNY and CDR2 SVGAGI (reference sequence). The CDR3 sequence is CASSYTGDYEQYF. For the CDR3, the DNA is TGTGCCAGCAGTTACACGGGGGACTACGAGCAGTACTTC.

This clonotype was seen a few times. This chain uses TRBV29-1 with TRBJ1-1, with D possibly matching TRBD1 (5 bases). The germline V gene has CDR1 SQVTM and CDR2 ANQGSEA. This CDR3 is built from 13 residues. Trimming shortened V by 6 bases and J by 2 bases, and 13 bases separated the two germline ends. This CDR3 reads CSVVRGENTEAFF. The CDR3 DNA reads TGCAGCGTGGTGAGGGGAGAAAACACTGAAGCTTTCTTT. Full variable domain (missing parts from reference TRBV29-1 and TRBJ1-1): SAVISQKPSRDICQRGTSLTIQCQVDSQVTMMFWYRQQPGQSLTLIATANQGSEATYESGFVIDKFPISRPNLTFSTLTVSNMSPEDSSIYLCSVVRGENTEAFFGQGTRLTVV.

This rearrangement joins TRBV10-3 to TRBJ2-2; D remains unclear. V was clipped by 7 bases and J by 0 bases, with 6 bases between them. This CDR3 region has 13 residues. Germline-derived CDR1 and CDR2 are ENHRY and SYGVKD. The CDR3 nucleotides are TGTGCCATCACTGGGGCGAACACCGGGGAGCTGTTTTTT. Encoded protein: CAITGANTGELFF.

The chain is built from TRBV5-1 and TRBJ2-1; 15 positions agree with TRBD2. The CDR3 is 17 amino acids. CDR1 is SGHRS and CDR2 is YFSETQ in the germline V gene. With 2 bases clipped from V and 9 bases from J, the junction kept 9 bases outside the gene matches. The CDR3 sequence: CASSLRSGTSGGSEQFF. The CDR3 DNA sequence: TGCGCCAGCAGCTTAAGATCCGGGACTAGCGGGGGGTCTGAGCAGTTCTTC.

V gene TRBV20-1 combines with J gene TRBJ2-1, with D perhaps TRBD1 or TRBD2 (5 bases each). The CDR3 runs to 13 residues. V was cut by 8 bases and J by 7 bases, with 18 bases left in between. Germline assignment: CDR1 DFQATT and CDR2 SNEGSKA (reference sequence). The CDR3 reads CSSGAGDGNEQFF. CDR3 sequence (DNA): TGCAGTTCCGGGGCTGGGGATGGGAATGAGCAGTTCTTC.

The chain has TRBV25-1 and TRBJ2-3; 7 bases map to TRBD2. The CDR3 contains 15 residues. V lost 1 base to trimming and J lost 7 bases; unmatched junction nucleotides: 8. Germline loops: CDR1 MGHDK, CDR2 SYGVNS. CDR3 in amino acids: CASSESRGSVNTQYF. The DNA of the CDR3 is TGTGCCAGCAGTGAATCGCGGGGGTCGGTAAATACGCAGTATTTT.

The chain has TRBV5-1 and TRBJ2-7; D is unclear. Trimming shortened V by 0 bases and J by 6 bases, and 13 bases separated the two germline ends. This CDR3 has 14 amino acids. In germline, CDR1 is SGHRS, CDR2 YFSETQ. CDR3 protein: CASSLGGFLSEQYF. The CDR3, as DNA: TGCGCCAGCAGCTTGGGAGGATTCCTAAGCGAGCAGTACTTC.

This clonotype was counted only a few times. The chain combines TRBV6-5 with TRBJ2-2; D is possibly TRBD2 (6 bases). Per the germline V gene, CDR1 is MNHEY and CDR2 is SVGAGI. V was trimmed by 4 bases and J by 4 bases, leaving 13 bases between them. The CDR3 totals 15 residues. This chain's CDR3 is CASSFPPGATGELFF. The CDR3 DNA follows: TGTGCCAGCAGTTTTCCGCCGGGAGCCACCGGGGAGCTGTTTTTT.

This clonotype occurred a few times. This rearrangement joins TRBV5-1 to TRBJ2-3; D uncertain. V was clipped by 4 bases and J by 0 bases, with 12 bases between them. This CDR3 is 15 amino acids long. Germline CDR1 SGHRS, CDR2 YFSETQ. DNA of the CDR3: TGCGCCAGCAGCGCTGACGGCAAAAGCACAGATACGCAGTATTTT. The encoded protein is CASSADGKSTDTQYF.

The rearrangement joins TRBV12-3 or TRBV12-4 to TRBJ2-2; 10 bases are a match to TRBD2. The CDR3 covers 16 residues. The J segment lost 3 bases and the V segment lost 4 bases, leaving 5 bases of the junction unmatched. The CDR3 coding sequence is TGTGCCAGCAGTTCTGGGCTAGCGGGGGACACCGGGGAGCTGTTTTTT. Its translation: CASSSGLAGDTGELFF.

This clonotype showed up just a few times. The chain links TRBV7-9 to TRBJ2-7; 9 positions agree with TRBD1. The CDR3 covers 16 residues. Germline V CDR1 and CDR2: SEHNR, FQNEAQ (reference sequence). V gave up 4 bases and J gave up 5 bases; unmatched junction bases: 12. Written as DNA, the CDR3 is TGTGCCAGCAGCTCCGAGCCGGGACAGGGTAGGGACGAGCAGTACTTC. It is translated as CASSSEPGQGRDEQYF.

This clonotype has only a few counts. This chain uses TRBV20-1 with TRBJ2-1, with TRBD2 matching 7 bases. This CDR3 contains 14 residues. CDR1 is DFQATT, CDR2 SNEGSKA, per germline (reference sequence). The V segment lost 2 bases and the J segment 3 bases; nucleotides outside the gene matches: 4. CDR3 DNA sequence: TGCAGTGCTAGATCTCGGGACTACTACAATGAGCAGTTCTTC. Its protein product is CSARSRDYYNEQFF.

This clonotype was found a few times. CDR3 in DNA: TGTGCCATCAGTGAACGAGGGACTTCCCTAGGGAAGAACACTGAAGCTTTCTTT. It codes for CAISERGTSLGKNTEAFF. This chain connects TRBV10-3 to TRBJ1-1; D might be TRBD1 (5 bases). Germline V gives CDR1 ENHRY, CDR2 SYGVKD. The V and J ends lost 3 bases and 1 base respectively, with 21 bases between them. The CDR3 has 18 amino acids.

The rearrangement uses TRBV20-1 and TRBJ1-2, with 7 bases that match TRBD1. CDR1 is DFQATT, CDR2 SNEGSKA, per germline (reference sequence). The CDR3 length is 15 residues. With 6 bases clipped from V and 4 bases from J, the junction kept 14 bases outside the gene matches. The CDR3 sequence is CSARQGHLSLYGYTF. The DNA of the CDR3 is TGCAGTGCGCGACAGGGCCACTTATCACTCTATGGCTACACCTTC.

The gene calls are TRBV20-1 and TRBJ2-3, with 8 bases identical to TRBD2. This CDR3 region has 15 residues. Germline CDR1 reads DFQATT; CDR2 reads SNEGSKA (reference sequence). V was clipped by 3 bases and J by 2 bases; unmatched bases: 7. For the CDR3, the DNA is TGCAGTGCTAGCGGCAGCGGGGGATCCACAGATACGCAGTATTTT. Its translation: CSASGSGGSTDTQYF.